The next 27 T cell receptor beta chains were all read from a single sample in a study of blood T cell repertoires in COVID-19 (dated by TCRdb to 2018 to 2020). Library method: the immunoSEQ multiplex PCR assay. What TCRdb holds here is the immuneACCESS table cut down to in-frame rearrangements. Part of the clones is not present; checked against another copy, under half of the missing clones reflect an unresolved V gene, and the others are unexplained. The sample yields some 120,000 clones; approximately 80% were counted once. Clones ranked in the top ten supply over 15% of the sample. The sequencing sample was made of peripheral blood. These receptors originate from a man at least 80 years old with acute or convalescent COVID-19.

This clone was picked up a small number of times. V and J are TRBV5-1 and TRBJ1-5; perhaps TRBD1 as D (5 bases). V lost 0 bases and J 8 bases, leaving 15 bases between the germline ends. Per germline, CDR1 SGHRS and CDR2 YFSETQ. The CDR3 is 15 amino acids. The CDR3 sequence is CASSLGMDWGEPQHF. The CDR3, as DNA: TGCGCCAGCAGCTTGGGGATGGACTGGGGGGAGCCCCAGCATTTT.

The chain links TRBV12-3 or TRBV12-4 to TRBJ1-5, with 8 positions matching TRBD1. The V gene end was trimmed by 4 bases and the J gene end by 6 bases; junction bases not matched to a gene: 2. This CDR3 spans 13 amino acids. CDR3 in DNA: TGTGCCAGCAGTTCAGGGGGCGGTCAGCCCCAGCATTTT. Translating it yields CASSSGGGQPQHF.

The CDR3 loop reads CASRRGGGQYNEQFF. The CDR3 DNA sequence: TGTGCCAGCAGGAGGGGCGGGGGCCAATACAATGAGCAGTTCTTC. The rearrangement links TRBV5-4 to TRBJ2-1, with D perhaps matching TRBD2 (7 bases). Trimming removed 5 bases from V and 4 bases from J, with 16 bases in between. The CDR3 extends over 15 amino acids. CDR1 is SGHNT, CDR2 YYREEE, per germline (reference sequence).

The chain uses TRBV28 and TRBJ2-5; 9 bases line up with TRBD2. After removal of 3 bases from V and 3 bases from J, the junction contained 11 bases not matched to a gene. This CDR3 spans 17 amino acids. Germline V gives CDR1 MDHEN, CDR2 SYDVKM. In DNA form, the CDR3 reads TGTGCCAGCAGTTTCCGCGGCGGGGGGGCCGGGGAAGAGACCCAGTACTTC. It specifies CASSFRGGGAGEETQYF. Supplemented by reference TRBV28 and TRBJ2-5, the full variable domain reads DVKVTQSSRYLVKRTGEKVFLECVQDMDHENMFWYRQDPGLGLRLIYFSYDVKMKEKGDIPEGYSVSREKKERFSLILESASTNQTSMYLCASSFRGGGAGEETQYFGPGTRLLVL.

This clone was detected a few times. The chain couples TRBV3-1 (or the pseudogene TRBV3-2) to TRBJ1-6, with D possibly being TRBD1 (5 bases). Germline CDR1 reads LGHDT; CDR2 reads YNNKEL (reference sequence). The CDR3 length is 17 residues. V lost 3 bases and J lost 9, with 21 bases in between. CDR3: CASSQERRRGTGSPLHF. For the CDR3, the DNA is TGTGCCAGCAGCCAGGAACGGAGGAGGGGAACCGGTTCACCCCTCCACTTT.

The gene calls are TRBV4-1 and TRBJ2-1; 13 positions match TRBD2. In germline, CDR1 is MGHRA, CDR2 YSYEKL. CDR3 size: 15 residues. V was pared by 2 bases and J by 8 bases, with 3 bases of the junction left unmatched. The CDR3 region is CASSQTSGGAYEQFF. DNA of the CDR3: TGCGCCAGCAGCCAAACTAGCGGGGGGGCCTATGAGCAGTTCTTC.

The J gene is TRBJ1-1, the V gene TRBV10-3; TRBD1 matches 7 bases. Trimming took 6 bases from V and 1 from J; bases not matched to a gene: 8. Germline CDR1 and CDR2: ENHRY and SYGVKD. The CDR3 runs to 15 residues. The CDR3 sequence: CAISGTGTENTEAFF. The CDR3 DNA reads TGTGCCATCAGCGGAACCGGGACAGAGAACACTGAAGCTTTCTTT.

This clone was seen a single time. The chain joins TRBV12-3 or TRBV12-4 to TRBJ1-2; D ambiguous. The V end was cut by 7 bases, the J end by 5 bases, with 14 bases between. The CDR3 extends over 13 amino acids. DNA of the CDR3: TGTGCCAGCAAACTCGGGTCCTTATATGGCTACACCTTC. Amino acid sequence: CASKLGSLYGYTF.

This clone has a single count. The V call is TRBV4-3, the J call TRBJ2-3; TRBD2 matches 10 bases. Germline CDR1 reads LGHNA; CDR2 reads YSLEER. This CDR3 comprises 18 residues. V was pared by 1 base and J by 3 bases, with 10 bases of the junction left unmatched. The CDR3, as DNA: TGCGCCAGCAGCCAAGGGCTAGGTAGCGGGGGGTTGACAGATACGCAGTATTTT. It specifies CASSQGLGSGGLTDTQYF.

The gene calls are TRBV7-2 and TRBJ1-6; a possible D gene is TRBD1 (5 bases). Looked up from germline, CDR1 is SGHTA and CDR2 is FQGNSA. The ends were cut back, 1 base at V and 9 bases at J, with 10 bases in the middle. This CDR3 has 14 amino acids. This CDR3 reads CASSLGRVGSPLHF. The CDR3 DNA is TGTGCCAGCAGCTTAGGCAGGGTTGGTTCACCCCTCCACTTT.

The V call is TRBV2, the J call TRBJ1-5; D call uncertain. In germline, CDR1 is SNHLY, CDR2 FYNNEI. Trimming removed 6 bases at V and 2 bases at J, with 8 bases between. The CDR3 runs to 13 residues. The CDR3 DNA is TGTGCCAGCAGGAGCGAGGGCAATCAGCCCCAGCATTTT. It is translated as CASRSEGNQPQHF.

J is TRBJ2-3 and V is TRBV4-1; perhaps TRBD2 as D (5 bases). The germline V gene has CDR1 MGHRA and CDR2 YSYEKL. The V end was cut by 2 bases, the J end by 0 bases, with 15 bases between. CDR3 size: 17 residues. In DNA, the CDR3 is TGCGCCAGCAGCCAACGGCCCCGGCGCGGGAGCACAGATACGCAGTATTTT. Its protein is CASSQRPRRGSTDTQYF.

The CDR3 DNA reads TGCGCCAGCAGCTTGTCGCCCAGGGGCATTAGCGCTGAAGCTTTCTTT. Its protein product is CASSLSPRGISAEAFF. The chain joins TRBV5-1 to TRBJ1-1; possibly TRBD1 for D (6 bases). The length of the CDR3 is 16 residues. Germline V gives CDR1 SGHRS, CDR2 YFSETQ. Trimming took off 1 base at V and 6 bases at J, with 19 bases between the two ends.

The table lists this clone with many counts. This sequence joins TRBV5-1 and TRBJ1-1; TRBD1 agrees at 11 bases. V shed 4 bases and J 4 bases; nucleotides not matched to a gene: 3. Germline CDR1 SGHRS, CDR2 YFSETQ. The CDR3 extends over 14 amino acids. The CDR3 loop reads CASSVGQGATEAFF. The CDR3 nucleotides read TGCGCCAGCAGCGTTGGACAGGGGGCCACTGAAGCTTTCTTT.

This clone was seen a single time. The chain is built from TRBV5-1 and TRBJ2-6; 12 bases fit TRBD2. Per germline, CDR1 SGHRS and CDR2 YFSETQ. Trimming took 5 bases from V and 1 from J; bases not matched to a gene: 13. This CDR3 spans 20 amino acids. The CDR3 DNA reads TGCGCCAGCAGACGGACCCCTAGCGGGGGGGCCGGTTCTGGGGCCAACGTCCTGACTTTC. It yields the protein CASRRTPSGGAGSGANVLTF.

This chain joins TRBV7-6 and TRBJ2-7; perhaps TRBD2 as D (6 bases). Per germline, CDR1 SGHVS and CDR2 FNYEAQ. This CDR3 contains 15 residues. The V and J ends lost 5 bases and 7 bases respectively, with 21 bases between them. The CDR3 loop reads CASSPTGSHGGEQYF. CDR3 nucleotides: TGTGCCAGCAGCCCTACCGGGTCACACGGAGGGGAGCAGTACTTC.

This clone was counted a few times. The chain carries TRBV19 and TRBJ2-2; D is undetermined. V lost 1 base to trimming and J lost 5 bases, with 11 bases between them. From germline, CDR1 is LNHDA and CDR2 SQIVND (reference sequence). This CDR3 region has 15 residues. CDR3 in DNA: TGTGCCAGTAGTATAGGGGCGACCAGAACCGGGGAGCTGTTTTTT. Amino acid sequence: CASSIGATRTGELFF.

V usage is TRBV10-3 and J usage is TRBJ2-6; 7 bases fit TRBD1. Per the germline V gene, CDR1 is ENHRY and CDR2 is SYGVKD. J gave up 0 bases and V 6 bases, and 5 bases lay outside the gene matches. This CDR3 has 16 residues. The CDR3 loop is CAISTGTDSGANVLTF. DNA for the CDR3: TGTGCCATCAGCACCGGGACAGACTCTGGGGCCAACGTCCTGACTTTC.

The chain is built from TRBV7-8 and TRBJ2-5; D gene unclear. Trimming stripped 0 bases from V and 7 bases from J, with 3 bases between. In germline, CDR1 is SGHVS, CDR2 FQNEAQ. CDR3 size: 11 residues. The CDR3 loop reads CASSLALTQYF. CDR3 sequence (DNA): TGTGCCAGCAGCTTAGCCCTGACCCAGTACTTC. The full variable domain, with the rest looked up from reference TRBV7-8 and TRBJ2-5, is GAGVSQSPRYKVAKRGQDVALRCDPISGHVSLFWYQQALGQGPEFLTYFQNEAQLDKSGLPSDRFFAERPEGSVSTLKIQRTQQEDSAVYLCASSLALTQYFGPGTRLLVL.

This chain links TRBV3-1 (or the pseudogene TRBV3-2) with TRBJ2-7; 7 bases fit TRBD2. CDR3 length equals 15 residues. V shed 4 bases, J shed 5 bases, and the junction held 11 bases outside the gene matches. Germline V gives CDR1 LGHDT, CDR2 YNNKEL (reference sequence). The DNA of the CDR3 is TGTGCCAGCAGCCCCATTCGCGGGGGTTTGAACGAGCAGTACTTC. It is translated as CASSPIRGGLNEQYF.

V gene TRBV18 combines with J gene TRBJ1-2; 7 positions match TRBD1. This CDR3 is 15 amino acids long. Germline V lookup: CDR1 KGHSH, CDR2 LQKENI. The J segment lost 4 bases and the V segment lost 0 bases, leaving 5 bases of the junction unmatched. CDR3 bases: TGTGCCAGCTCACCACCGACAGGGCTCGGCTATGGCTACACCTTC. Encoded protein: CASSPPTGLGYGYTF.

This clone has just a few counts. The chain has TRBV30 and TRBJ1-5; TRBD1 matches at 8 bases. The CDR3 runs to 14 residues. V shed 5 bases and J 7 bases; nucleotides not matched to a gene: 10. Germline CDR1 is GTSNPN and CDR2 is SVGIG (reference sequence). The CDR3 loop is CAWSSGTGHQPQHF. In DNA, the CDR3 is TGTGCCTGGTCCTCCGGGACAGGACACCAGCCCCAGCATTTT.

V and J are TRBV9 and TRBJ2-5; a weak D match, TRBD1 (5 bases). V was clipped by 1 base and J by 1 base, with 8 bases between them. From germline, CDR1 is SGDLS and CDR2 YYNGEE. The CDR3 contains 14 residues. The CDR3 nucleotides read TGTGCCAGCAGCGTACAGGGCTTCCAAGAGACCCAGTACTTC. Its translation: CASSVQGFQETQYF.

The rearrangement uses TRBV7-2 and TRBJ1-6, with 9 bases matching TRBD1. Trimming removed 2 bases from V and 9 bases from J; junction bases left unmatched: 5. Germline loops: CDR1 SGHTA, CDR2 FQGNSA. The CDR3 runs 15 residues. The CDR3: CASSLKTGGTSPLHF. As DNA, the CDR3 is TGTGCCAGCAGCTTAAAGACAGGGGGAACTTCACCCCTCCACTTT.

This clone appeared once. The genes are TRBV29-1 and TRBJ1-2; tentative D call: TRBD1 (6 bases). Germline V CDR1 and CDR2: SQVTM, ANQGSEA. The V end was cut by 1 base, the J end by 8 bases, with 20 bases between. The CDR3 contains 15 residues. This chain's CDR3 is CSVEGEDSFWRGYTF. Here the CDR3 DNA reads TGCAGCGTTGAAGGTGAGGACAGCTTTTGGCGAGGCTACACCTTC.

The table lists this clone with a count of one. V and J are TRBV5-5 and TRBJ1-1; tentative D call: TRBD1 (5 bases). Per the germline V gene, CDR1 is SGHKS and CDR2 is YYEKEE (reference sequence). The V end lost 3 bases, the J end lost 6 bases, and 18 bases lay between the germline ends. This CDR3 is built from 15 residues. Written as DNA, the CDR3 is TGTGCCAGCAGCTCGGGACCGCCGGGAGTTTCTGAAGCTTTCTTT. It translates to CASSSGPPGVSEAFF.

This clone was counted a single time. V and J are TRBV6-6 and TRBJ1-5, with 8 bases that match TRBD1. J was trimmed by 0 bases and V by 6 bases; bases with no gene match: 7. CDR3 length: 16 amino acids. The V gene's germline CDR1 is MNHNY and CDR2 SVGAGI (reference sequence). CDR3 DNA sequence: TGTGCCAGCAGGAAACAGGGGGAGGTTAGCAATCAGCCCCAGCATTTT. Its protein is CASRKQGEVSNQPQHF.